The entry below describes one T cell receptor (beta chain). The entry originates in a study of cytomegalovirus exposure and HLA in healthy donors. The PCR employed 60 Vbeta primers together with 13 Jbeta primers. Repertoires were generated with immunoSEQ multiplex PCR, while TCRdb's copy carries only in-frame clones and drops some. The table includes about 78,000 clones, approximately 57% detected once. This TCR derives from a man aged 30-40 years in good health and CMV-seropositive. The specimen was PBMCs.

The CDR3 protein is CASSLDRAVSPLHF. CDR3 coding DNA: TGTGCCAGCAGTTTGGACAGAGCAGTTTCACCCCTCCACTTT. The chain recombines TRBV28 with TRBJ1-6; tentative D call: TRBD1 (6 bases). The germline V gene encodes CDR1 MDHEN and CDR2 SYDVKM. The germline V and J ends were trimmed by 3 bases and 9 bases, with 12 bases remaining between them. The CDR3 consists of 14 residues.